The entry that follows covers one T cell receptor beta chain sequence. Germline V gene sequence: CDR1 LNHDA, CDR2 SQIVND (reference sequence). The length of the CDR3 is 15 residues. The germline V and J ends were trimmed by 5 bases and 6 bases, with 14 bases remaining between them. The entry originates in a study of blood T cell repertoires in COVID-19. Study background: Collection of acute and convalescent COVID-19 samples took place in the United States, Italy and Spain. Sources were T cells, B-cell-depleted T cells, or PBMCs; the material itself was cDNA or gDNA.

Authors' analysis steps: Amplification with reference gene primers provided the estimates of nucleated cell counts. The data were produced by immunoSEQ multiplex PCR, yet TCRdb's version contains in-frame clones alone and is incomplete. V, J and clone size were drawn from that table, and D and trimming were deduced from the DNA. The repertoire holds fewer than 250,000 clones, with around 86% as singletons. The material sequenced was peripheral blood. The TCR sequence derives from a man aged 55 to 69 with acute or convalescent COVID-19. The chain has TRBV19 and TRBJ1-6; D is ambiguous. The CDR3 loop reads CASSLQRGGNSPLHF. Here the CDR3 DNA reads TGTGCCAGTAGTCTCCAACGGGGAGGTAATTCACCCCTCCACTTT.